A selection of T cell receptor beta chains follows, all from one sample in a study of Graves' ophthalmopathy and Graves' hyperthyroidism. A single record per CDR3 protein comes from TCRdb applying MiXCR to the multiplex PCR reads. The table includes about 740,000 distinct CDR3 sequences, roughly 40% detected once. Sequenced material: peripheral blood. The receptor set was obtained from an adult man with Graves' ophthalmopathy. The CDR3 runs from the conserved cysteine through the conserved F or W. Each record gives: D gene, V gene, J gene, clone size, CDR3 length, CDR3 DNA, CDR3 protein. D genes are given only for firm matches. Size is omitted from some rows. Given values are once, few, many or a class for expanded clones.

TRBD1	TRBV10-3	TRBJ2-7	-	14	TGTGCCATCAGTGTTGACAGGGACCGCTACGAGCAGTACTTC	CAISVDRDRYEQYF
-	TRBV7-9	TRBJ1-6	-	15	TGTGCCAGCACCTGGTTGGGAGCTGGGAATTCACCCCTCCACTTT	CASTWLGAGNSPLHF
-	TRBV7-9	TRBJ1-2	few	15	TGTGCCAGCAGCCAAGATACGGAGGACCCCCCGGGCTACACCTTC	CASSQDTEDPPGYTF
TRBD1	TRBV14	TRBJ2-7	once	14	TGTGCCATCACCGACAGGGTTGGGAGCTACGAGCAGTACTTC	CAITDRVGSYEQYF
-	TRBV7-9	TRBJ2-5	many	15	TGTGCCAGCAGCTCTAATCGGGTTTCGGGAGAGACCCAGTACTTC	CASSSNRVSGETQYF
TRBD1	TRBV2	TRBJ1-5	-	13	TGTGCCAGCAGGAACACAGGGGTGCAGCCCCAGCATTTT	CASRNTGVQPQHF
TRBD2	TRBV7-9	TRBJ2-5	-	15	TGTGCCAGCAGCCCCATAGCGGGGCGCGGAGAGACCCAGTACTTC	CASSPIAGRGETQYF
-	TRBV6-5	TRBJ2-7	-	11	TGTGCCAGCAGGGGAATGGGGGAGCAGTACTTC	CASRGMGEQYF
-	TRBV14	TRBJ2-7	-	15	TGTGCCAGCAGCCAAGATTGGCAGGGCAATTACGAGCAGTACTTC	CASSQDWQGNYEQYF
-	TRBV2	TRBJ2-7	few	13	TGTGCCAGCAGTGAACGTGGGGACTACGAGCAGTACTTC	CASSERGDYEQYF
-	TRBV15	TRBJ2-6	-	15	TGTGCCACCAGCAGGGACAGCTTTGGGGCCAACGTCCTGACTTTC	CATSRDSFGANVLTF
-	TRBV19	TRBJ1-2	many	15	TGTGCCAGTAGTTTGTCGGCCGCGAACAACTATGGCTACACCTTC	CASSLSAANNYGYTF
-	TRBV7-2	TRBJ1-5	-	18	TGTGCCCGTTGCTCGGGGGGCGCAGGTAATTCGAGCAATCAGCCCCAGCATTTT	CARCSGGAGNSSNQPQHF